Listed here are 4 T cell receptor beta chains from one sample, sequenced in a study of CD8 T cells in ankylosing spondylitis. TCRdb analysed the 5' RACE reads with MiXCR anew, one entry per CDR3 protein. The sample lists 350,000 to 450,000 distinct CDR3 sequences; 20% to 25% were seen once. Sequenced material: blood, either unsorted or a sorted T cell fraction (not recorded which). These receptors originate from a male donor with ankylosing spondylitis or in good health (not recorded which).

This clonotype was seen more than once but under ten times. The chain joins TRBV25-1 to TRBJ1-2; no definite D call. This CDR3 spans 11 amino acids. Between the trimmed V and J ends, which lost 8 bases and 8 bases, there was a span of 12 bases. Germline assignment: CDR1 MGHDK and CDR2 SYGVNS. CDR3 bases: TGTGCCAGCTCGCGAGGAGGGGGCTACACCTTC. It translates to CASSRGGGYTF.

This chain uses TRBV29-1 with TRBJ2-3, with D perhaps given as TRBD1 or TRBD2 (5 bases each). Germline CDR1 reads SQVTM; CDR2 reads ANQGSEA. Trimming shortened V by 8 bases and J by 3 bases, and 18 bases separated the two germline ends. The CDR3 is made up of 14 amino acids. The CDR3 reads CSPSGADGTDTQYF. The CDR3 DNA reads TGCAGCCCCTCCGGGGCCGACGGGACAGATACGCAGTATTTT.

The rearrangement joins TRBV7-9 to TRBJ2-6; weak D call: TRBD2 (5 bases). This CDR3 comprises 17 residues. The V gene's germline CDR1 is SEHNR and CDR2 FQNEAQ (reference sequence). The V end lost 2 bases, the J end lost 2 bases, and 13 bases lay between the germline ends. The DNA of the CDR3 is TGTGCCAGCAGCTTACTGGAGGTGGATGCTGGGGCCAACGTCCTGACTTTC. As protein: CASSLLEVDAGANVLTF.

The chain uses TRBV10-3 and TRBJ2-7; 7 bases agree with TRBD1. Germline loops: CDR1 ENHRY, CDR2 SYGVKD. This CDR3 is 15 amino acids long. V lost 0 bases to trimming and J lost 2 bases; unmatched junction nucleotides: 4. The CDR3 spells CAISESGQSPYEQYF. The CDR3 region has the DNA TGTGCCATCAGTGAGTCGGGACAGTCTCCCTACGAGCAGTACTTC.